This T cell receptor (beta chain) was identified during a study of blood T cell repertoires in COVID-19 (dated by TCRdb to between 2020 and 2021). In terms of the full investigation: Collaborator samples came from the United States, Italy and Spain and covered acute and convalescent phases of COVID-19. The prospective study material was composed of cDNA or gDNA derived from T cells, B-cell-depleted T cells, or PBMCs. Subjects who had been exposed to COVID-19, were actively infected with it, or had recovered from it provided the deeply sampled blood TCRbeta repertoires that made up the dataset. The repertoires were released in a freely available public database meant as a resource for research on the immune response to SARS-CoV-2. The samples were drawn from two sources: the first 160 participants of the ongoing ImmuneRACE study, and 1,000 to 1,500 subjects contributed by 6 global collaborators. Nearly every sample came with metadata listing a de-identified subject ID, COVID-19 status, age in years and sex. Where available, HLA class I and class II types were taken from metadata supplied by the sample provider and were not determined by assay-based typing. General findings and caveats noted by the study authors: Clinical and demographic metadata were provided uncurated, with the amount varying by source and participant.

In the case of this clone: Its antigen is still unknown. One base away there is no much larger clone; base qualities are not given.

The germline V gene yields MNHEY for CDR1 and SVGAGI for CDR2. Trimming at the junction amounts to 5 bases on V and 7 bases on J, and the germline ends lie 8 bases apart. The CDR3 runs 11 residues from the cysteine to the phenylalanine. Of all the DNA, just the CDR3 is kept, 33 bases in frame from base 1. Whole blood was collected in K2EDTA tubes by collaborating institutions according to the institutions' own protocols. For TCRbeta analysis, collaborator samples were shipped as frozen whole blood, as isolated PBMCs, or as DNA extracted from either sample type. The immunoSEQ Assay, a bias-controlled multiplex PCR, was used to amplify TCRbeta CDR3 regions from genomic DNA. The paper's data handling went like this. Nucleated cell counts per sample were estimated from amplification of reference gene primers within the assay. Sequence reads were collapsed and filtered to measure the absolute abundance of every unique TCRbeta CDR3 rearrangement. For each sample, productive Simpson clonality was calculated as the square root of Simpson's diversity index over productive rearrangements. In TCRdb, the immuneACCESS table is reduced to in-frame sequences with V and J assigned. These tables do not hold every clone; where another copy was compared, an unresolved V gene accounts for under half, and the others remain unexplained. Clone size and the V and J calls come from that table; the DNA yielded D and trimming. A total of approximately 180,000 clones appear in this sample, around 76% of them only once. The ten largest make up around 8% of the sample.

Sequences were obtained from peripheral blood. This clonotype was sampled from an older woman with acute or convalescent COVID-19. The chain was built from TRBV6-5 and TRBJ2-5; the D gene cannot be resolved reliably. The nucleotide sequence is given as TGTGCCAGCAGTCAGAAACGGACCCAGTACTTC. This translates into CASSQKRTQYF.